This is a list of T cell receptor beta chains from one sample in a study of PD-1 blockade in classical Hodgkin lymphoma. Only in-frame clones appear in the TCRdb table, and some are missing; sequencing was by immunoSEQ multiplex PCR. The data hold about 41,000 clones, with over 60% observed a single time. The material sequenced was peripheral blood mononuclear cells (PBMCs), taken at baseline. These receptors were taken from a human donor with classical Hodgkin lymphoma. Both conserved end residues are part of each CDR3. D genes are given only for firm matches. A row's size may be missing; if present it is once, few, many or a size class.

cdr3_nt cdr3_aa v_call clone_size d_call j_call
TGCAGCGTGCTCGGACAGGATAGCAATCAGCCCCAGCATTTT CSVLGQDSNQPQHF TRBV29-1 . TRBD1 TRBJ1-5
TGTGCCAGCGGGAGGGGGCAAGAGACCCAGTACTTC CASGRGQETQYF TRBV6-5 . . TRBJ2-5
TGTGCCTGGACCGACAGGAGGTTAGAGACCCAGTACTTC CAWTDRRLETQYF TRBV30 . . TRBJ2-5
TGTGCCAGCAGTGTGGGGGGGGTGTCAGAGACCCAGTACTTC CASSVGGVSETQYF TRBV6-1 . TRBD2 TRBJ2-5
TGTGCCAGCAGCTTATGGGGGGAAACCACAGATACGCAGTATTTT CASSLWGETTDTQYF TRBV7-9 . . TRBJ2-3
TGTGCCAGCAGTAACGTAGCGGGAGGGGGTGAGCAGTTCTTC CASSNVAGGGEQFF TRBV6-1 . TRBD2 TRBJ2-1
TGTGCCAGCAGAAGGGGACAGGGAATAGATACGCAGTATTTT CASRRGQGIDTQYF TRBV2 . TRBD1 TRBJ2-3
TGTGCCAGCAGTCCCCAGGGGCTGAGGCAGCCCCAGCATTTT CASSPQGLRQPQHF TRBV6-6 once . TRBJ1-5
TGTGCCAGCAGCGAAGACTCTGGGGCCAACGTCCTGACTTTC CASSEDSGANVLTF TRBV6-4 once . TRBJ2-6
TGTGCCAGCCAGCCGACAGGGGCCCCGGAGACCCAGTACTTC CASQPTGAPETQYF TRBV6-1 . TRBD1 TRBJ2-5
TGTGCCTTCCAAGGGGATATAGCCAAAAACATTCAGTACTTC CAFQGDIAKNIQYF TRBV2 . . TRBJ2-4
TGTGCCAGCAGTGGGACAGGGAGGGTTTATGGCTACACCTTC CASSGTGRVYGYTF TRBV6-6 . TRBD1 TRBJ1-2
TGTGCCAGCAGCTTTACGGGACAGGGCCCAGCTTTCTTT CASSFTGQGPAFF TRBV5-6 . TRBD1 TRBJ1-1